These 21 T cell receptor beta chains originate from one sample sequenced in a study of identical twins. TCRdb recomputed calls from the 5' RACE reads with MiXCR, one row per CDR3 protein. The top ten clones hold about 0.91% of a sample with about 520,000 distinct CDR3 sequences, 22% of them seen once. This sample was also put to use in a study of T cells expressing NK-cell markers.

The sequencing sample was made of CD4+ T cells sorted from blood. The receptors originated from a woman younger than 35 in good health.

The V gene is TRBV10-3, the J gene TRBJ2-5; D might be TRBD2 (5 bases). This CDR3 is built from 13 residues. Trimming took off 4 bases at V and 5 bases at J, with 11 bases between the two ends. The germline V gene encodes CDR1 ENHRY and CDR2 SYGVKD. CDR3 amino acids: CAISVRWEETQYF. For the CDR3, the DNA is TGTGCCATCAGTGTTAGGTGGGAGGAGACCCAGTACTTC.

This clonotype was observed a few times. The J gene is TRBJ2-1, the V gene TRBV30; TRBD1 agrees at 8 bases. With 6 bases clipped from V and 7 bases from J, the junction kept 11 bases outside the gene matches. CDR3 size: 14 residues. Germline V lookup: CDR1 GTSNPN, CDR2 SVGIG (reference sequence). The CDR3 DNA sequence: TGTGCCTGTAGGGTCAGACAGGGGCCTAATGAGCAGTTCTTC. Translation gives CACRVRQGPNEQFF.

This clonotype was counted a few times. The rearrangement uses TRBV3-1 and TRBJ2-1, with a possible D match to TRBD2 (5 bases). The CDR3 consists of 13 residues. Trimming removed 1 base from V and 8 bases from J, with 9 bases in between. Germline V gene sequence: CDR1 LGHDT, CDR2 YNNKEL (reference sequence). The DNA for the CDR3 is TGTGCCAGCAGCCAAGGGACTCTCGATGAGCAGTTCTTC. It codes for CASSQGTLDEQFF.

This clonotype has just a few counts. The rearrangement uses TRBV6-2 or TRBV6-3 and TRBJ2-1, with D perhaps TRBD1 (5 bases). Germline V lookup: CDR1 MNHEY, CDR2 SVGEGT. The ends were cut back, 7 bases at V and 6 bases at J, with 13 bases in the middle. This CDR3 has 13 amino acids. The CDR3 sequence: CASIDRQRNEQFF. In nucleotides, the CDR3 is TGTGCCAGCATCGATCGACAGCGCAATGAGCAGTTCTTC.

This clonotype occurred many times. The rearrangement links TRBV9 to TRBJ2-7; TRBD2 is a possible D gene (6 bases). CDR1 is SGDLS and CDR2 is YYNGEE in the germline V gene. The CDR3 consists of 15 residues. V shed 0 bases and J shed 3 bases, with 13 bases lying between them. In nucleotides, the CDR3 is TGTGCCAGCAGCGTAGTTGGGGGTAGCGGCTACGAGCAGTACTTC. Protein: CASSVVGGSGYEQYF.

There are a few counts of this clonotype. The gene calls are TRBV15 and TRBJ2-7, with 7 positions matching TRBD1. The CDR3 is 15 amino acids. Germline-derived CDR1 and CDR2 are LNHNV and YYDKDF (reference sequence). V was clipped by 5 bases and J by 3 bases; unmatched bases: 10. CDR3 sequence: CATSRPGQDSYEQYF. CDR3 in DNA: TGTGCCACCAGCCGACCTGGACAGGACAGCTACGAGCAGTACTTC.

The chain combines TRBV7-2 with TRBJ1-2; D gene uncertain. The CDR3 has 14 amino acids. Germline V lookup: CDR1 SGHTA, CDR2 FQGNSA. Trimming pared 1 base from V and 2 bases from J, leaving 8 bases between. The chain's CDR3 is CASSLGRRNYGYTF. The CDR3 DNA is TGTGCCAGCAGCTTAGGGCGACGGAACTATGGCTACACCTTC.

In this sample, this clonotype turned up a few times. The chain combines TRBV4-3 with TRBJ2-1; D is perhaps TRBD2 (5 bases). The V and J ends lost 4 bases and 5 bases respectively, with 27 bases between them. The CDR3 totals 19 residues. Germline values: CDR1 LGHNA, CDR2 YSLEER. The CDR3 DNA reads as TGCGCCAGCAGCCCCCTTGTAGCGCCGGCTTCGGACGCGGACAATGAGCAGTTCTTC. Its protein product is CASSPLVAPASDADNEQFF.

The CDR3 DNA reads TGCGCCAGCAGCGGAGCGGGAGGGCCGTTTGGCGGGGAGCTGTTTTTT. The encoded protein is CASSGAGGPFGGELFF. V gene TRBV10-1 combines with J gene TRBJ2-2, with TRBD2 matching over 10 bases. CDR3 length equals 16 residues. V was pared by 6 bases and J by 7 bases, with 11 bases of the junction left unmatched. The germline V gene has CDR1 WNHNN and CDR2 SYGVQD (reference sequence).

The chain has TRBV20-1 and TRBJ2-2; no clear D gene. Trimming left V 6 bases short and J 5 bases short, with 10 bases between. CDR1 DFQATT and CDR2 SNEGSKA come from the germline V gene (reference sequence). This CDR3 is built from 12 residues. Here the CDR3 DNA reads TGCAGTGCAAGGACCTGGACCGGGGAGCTGTTTTTT. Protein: CSARTWTGELFF.

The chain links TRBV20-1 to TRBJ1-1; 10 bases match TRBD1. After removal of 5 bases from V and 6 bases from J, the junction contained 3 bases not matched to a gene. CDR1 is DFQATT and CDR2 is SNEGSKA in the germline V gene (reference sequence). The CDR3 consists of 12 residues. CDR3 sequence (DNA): TGCAGTGCTGGACAGGGGGGATCTGAAGCTTTCTTT. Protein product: CSAGQGGSEAFF.

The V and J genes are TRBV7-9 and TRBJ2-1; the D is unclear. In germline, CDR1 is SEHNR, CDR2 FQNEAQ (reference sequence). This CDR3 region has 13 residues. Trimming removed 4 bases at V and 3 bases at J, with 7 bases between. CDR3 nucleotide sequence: TGTGCCAGCAGCTGGGGTTACTACAATGAGCAGTTCTTC. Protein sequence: CASSWGYYNEQFF.

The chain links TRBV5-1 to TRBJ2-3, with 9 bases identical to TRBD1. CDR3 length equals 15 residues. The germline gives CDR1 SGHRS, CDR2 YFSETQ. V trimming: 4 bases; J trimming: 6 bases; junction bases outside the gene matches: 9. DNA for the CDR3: TGCGCCAGCAGCCCTGGACAGGGGTCGTGGGATACGCAGTATTTT. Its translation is CASSPGQGSWDTQYF.

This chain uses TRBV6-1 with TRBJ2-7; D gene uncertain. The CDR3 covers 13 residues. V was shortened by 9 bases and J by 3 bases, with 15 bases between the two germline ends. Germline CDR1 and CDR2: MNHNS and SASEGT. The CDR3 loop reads CASRSRFNYEQYF. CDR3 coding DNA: TGTGCCAGTAGATCAAGATTTAACTACGAGCAGTACTTC.

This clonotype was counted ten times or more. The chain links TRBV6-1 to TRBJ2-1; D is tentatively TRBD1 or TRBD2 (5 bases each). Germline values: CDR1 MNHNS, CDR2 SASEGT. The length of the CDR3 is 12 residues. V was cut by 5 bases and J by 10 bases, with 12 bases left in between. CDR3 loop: CASSPTWGEQFF. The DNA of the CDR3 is TGTGCCAGCAGTCCCACCTGGGGGGAGCAGTTCTTC.

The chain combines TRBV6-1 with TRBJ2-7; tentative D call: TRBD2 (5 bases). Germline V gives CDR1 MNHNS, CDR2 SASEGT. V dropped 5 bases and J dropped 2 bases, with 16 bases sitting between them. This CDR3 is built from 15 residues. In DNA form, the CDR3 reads TGTGCCAGCAGTCGCCGGGTGGACGGGGCCTACGAGCAGTACTTC. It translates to CASSRRVDGAYEQYF.

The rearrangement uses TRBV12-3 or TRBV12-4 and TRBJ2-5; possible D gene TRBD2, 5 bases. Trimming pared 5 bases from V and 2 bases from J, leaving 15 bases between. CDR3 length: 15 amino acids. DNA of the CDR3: TGTGCCAGCAGTGCCCCAGGAGGCGTGCAAGAGACCCAGTACTTC. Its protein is CASSAPGGVQETQYF.

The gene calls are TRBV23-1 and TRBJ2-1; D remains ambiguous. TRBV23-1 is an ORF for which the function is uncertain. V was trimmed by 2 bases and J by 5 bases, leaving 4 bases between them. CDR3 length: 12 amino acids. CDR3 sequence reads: CASSQDHNEQFF. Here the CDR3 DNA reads TGCGCCAGCAGTCAAGATCACAATGAGCAGTTCTTC.

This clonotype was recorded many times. The CDR3 DNA follows: TGTGCCAGCAGCTTAGCGCCGGGGAGCACAGATACGCAGTATTTT. Its translation: CASSLAPGSTDTQYF. The chain joins TRBV7-2 to TRBJ2-3, with D perhaps matching TRBD2 (5 bases). Per the germline V gene, CDR1 is SGHTA and CDR2 is FQGNSA. CDR3 length: 15 residues. V was shortened by 0 bases and J by 0 bases, with 7 bases between the two germline ends.

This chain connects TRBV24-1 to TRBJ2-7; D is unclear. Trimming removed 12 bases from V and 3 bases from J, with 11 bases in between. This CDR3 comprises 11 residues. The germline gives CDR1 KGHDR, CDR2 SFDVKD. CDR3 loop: CADRVVYEQYF. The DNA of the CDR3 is TGTGCCGATAGAGTGGTCTACGAGCAGTACTTC.

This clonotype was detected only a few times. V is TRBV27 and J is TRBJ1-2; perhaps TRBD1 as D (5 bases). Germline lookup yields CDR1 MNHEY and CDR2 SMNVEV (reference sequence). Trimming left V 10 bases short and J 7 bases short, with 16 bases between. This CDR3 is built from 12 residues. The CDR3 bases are TGTGCCACCGCTGGGGGGGGAAGTGGCTACACCTTC. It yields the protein CATAGGGSGYTF.